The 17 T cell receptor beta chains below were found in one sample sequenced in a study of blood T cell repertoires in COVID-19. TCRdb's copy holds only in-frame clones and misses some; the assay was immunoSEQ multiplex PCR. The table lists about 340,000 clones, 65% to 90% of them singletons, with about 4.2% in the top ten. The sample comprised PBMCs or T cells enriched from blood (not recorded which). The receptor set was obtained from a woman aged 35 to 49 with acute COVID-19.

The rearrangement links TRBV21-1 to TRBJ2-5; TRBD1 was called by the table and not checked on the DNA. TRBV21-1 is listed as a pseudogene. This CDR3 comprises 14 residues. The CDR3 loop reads CASIDRGECGTQYF. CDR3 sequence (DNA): TGTGCCAGCATCGACAGGGGAGAATGTGGGACCCAGTACTTC.

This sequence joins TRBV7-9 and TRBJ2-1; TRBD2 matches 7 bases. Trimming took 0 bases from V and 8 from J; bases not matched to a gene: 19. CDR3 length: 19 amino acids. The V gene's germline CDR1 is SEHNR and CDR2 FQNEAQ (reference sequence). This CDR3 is CASSLALKPGLTSGDEQFF. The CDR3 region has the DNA TGTGCCAGCAGCTTAGCGCTTAAGCCGGGACTAACTTCTGGCGATGAGCAGTTCTTC.

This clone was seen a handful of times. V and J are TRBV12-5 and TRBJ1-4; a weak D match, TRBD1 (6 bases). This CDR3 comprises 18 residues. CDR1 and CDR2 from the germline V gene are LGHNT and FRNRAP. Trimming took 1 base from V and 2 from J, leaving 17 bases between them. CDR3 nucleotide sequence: TGTGCTAGTGGTTTGGAGTCTAGGGGGTCTCCCACTAATGAAAAACTGTTTTTT. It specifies CASGLESRGSPTNEKLFF.

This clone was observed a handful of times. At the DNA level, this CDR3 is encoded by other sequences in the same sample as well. CDR3 DNA sequence: TGCGCCAGCAGCCAGGACAGGGGCTTCTACGAGCAGTACTTC. This gives the protein CASSQDRGFYEQYF. The chain uses TRBV4-3 and TRBJ2-7, with TRBD1 matching over 9 bases. This CDR3 region has 14 residues. Germline V gene lookup returns CDR1 LGHNA and CDR2 YSLEER. J lost 3 bases, V lost 3 bases, and 3 bases had no gene match.

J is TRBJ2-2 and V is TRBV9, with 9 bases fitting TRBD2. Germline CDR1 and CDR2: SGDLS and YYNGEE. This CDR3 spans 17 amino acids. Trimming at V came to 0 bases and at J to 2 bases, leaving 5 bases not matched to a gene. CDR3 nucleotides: TGTGCCAGCAGCGTAGTTAGCGGGGGCGCAAACACCGGGGAGCTGTTTTTT. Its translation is CASSVVSGGANTGELFF. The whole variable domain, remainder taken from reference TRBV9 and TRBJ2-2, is DSGVTQTPKHLITATGQRVTLRCSPRSGDLSVYWYQQSLDQGLQFLIQYYNGEERAKGNILERFSAQQFPDLHSELNLSSLELGDSALYFCASSVVSGGANTGELFFGEGSRLTVL.

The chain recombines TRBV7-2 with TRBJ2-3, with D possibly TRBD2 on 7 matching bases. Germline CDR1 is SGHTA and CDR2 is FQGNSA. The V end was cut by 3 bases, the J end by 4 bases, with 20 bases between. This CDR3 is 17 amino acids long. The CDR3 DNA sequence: TGTGCCAGCAGCTTCGTAGGGTTGGGGGGGCACCCAGATACGCAGTATTTT. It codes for CASSFVGLGGHPDTQYF.

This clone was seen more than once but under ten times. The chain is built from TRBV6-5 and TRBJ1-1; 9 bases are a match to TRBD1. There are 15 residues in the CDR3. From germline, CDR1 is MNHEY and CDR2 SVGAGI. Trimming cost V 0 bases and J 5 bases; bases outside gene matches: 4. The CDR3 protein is CASSYSKTGGTEAFF. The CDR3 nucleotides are TGTGCCAGCAGTTACTCGAAGACAGGGGGAACTGAAGCTTTCTTT.

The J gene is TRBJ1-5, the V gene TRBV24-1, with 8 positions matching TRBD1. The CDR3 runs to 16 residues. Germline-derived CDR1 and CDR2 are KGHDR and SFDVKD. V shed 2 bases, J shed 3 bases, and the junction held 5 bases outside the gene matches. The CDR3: CATSDSTGAYNQPQHF. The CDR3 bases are TGTGCCACCAGTGATTCGACAGGGGCATACAATCAGCCCCAGCATTTT.

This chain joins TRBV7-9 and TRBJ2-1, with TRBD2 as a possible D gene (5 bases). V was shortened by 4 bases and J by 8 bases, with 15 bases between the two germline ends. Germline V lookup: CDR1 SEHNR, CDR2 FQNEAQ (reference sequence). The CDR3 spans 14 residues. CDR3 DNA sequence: TGTGCCAGCAGCTCCAGACGGACTTGGGATGAGCAGTTCTTC. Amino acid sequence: CASSSRRTWDEQFF.

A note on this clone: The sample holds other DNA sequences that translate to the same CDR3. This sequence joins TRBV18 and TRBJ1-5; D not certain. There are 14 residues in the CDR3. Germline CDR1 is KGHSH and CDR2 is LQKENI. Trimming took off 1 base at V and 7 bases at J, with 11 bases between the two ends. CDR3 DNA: TGTGCCAGCTCACCACAGGGTGCGGGGCAGCCCCAGCATTTT. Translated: CASSPQGAGQPQHF. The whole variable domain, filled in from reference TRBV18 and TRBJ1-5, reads NAGVMQNPRHLVRRRGQEARLRCSPMKGHSHVYWYRQLPEEGLKFMVYLQKENIIDESGMPKERFSAEFPKEGPSILRIQQVVRGDSAAYFCASSPQGAGQPQHFGDGTRLSIL.

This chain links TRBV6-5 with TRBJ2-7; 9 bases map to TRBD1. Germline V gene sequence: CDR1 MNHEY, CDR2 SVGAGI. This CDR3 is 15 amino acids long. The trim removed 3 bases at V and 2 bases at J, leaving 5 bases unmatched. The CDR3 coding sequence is TGTGCCAGCAGTTATACCGGGACAGGGACCTACGAGCAGTACTTC. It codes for CASSYTGTGTYEQYF.

In DNA form, the CDR3 reads TGTGCCAGCAGCTTAGAGGAAGGACACAATCAGCCCCAGCATTTT. Its translation: CASSLEEGHNQPQHF. This chain joins TRBV7-2 and TRBJ1-5; TRBD1 is a possible D gene (5 bases). CDR1 and CDR2 from the germline V gene are SGHTA and FQGNSA. Trimming shortened V by 1 base and J by 3 bases, and 10 bases separated the two germline ends. CDR3 size: 15 residues.

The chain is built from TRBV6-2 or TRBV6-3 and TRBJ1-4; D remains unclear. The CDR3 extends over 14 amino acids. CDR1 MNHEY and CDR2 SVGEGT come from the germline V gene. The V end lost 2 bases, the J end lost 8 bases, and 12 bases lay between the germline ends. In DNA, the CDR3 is TGTGCCAGCAGTTACCATCGGGGAACCGAAAAACTGTTTTTT. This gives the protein CASSYHRGTEKLFF.

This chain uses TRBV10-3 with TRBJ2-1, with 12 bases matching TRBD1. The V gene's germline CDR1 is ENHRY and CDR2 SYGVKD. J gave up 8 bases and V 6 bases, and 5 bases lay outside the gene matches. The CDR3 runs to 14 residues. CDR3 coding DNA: TGTGCCATCAGGAAGGGACAGGGGGCTCATGAGCAGTTCTTC. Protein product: CAIRKGQGAHEQFF.

The CDR3 coding sequence is TGCGCCAGCAGCTTGCGATCATCGCTAGCGGGGGCCCAATTCCAGTACTTC. Protein sequence: CASSLRSSLAGAQFQYF. V and J are TRBV5-1 and TRBJ2-5, with TRBD2 matching 10 bases. The V gene's germline CDR1 is SGHRS and CDR2 YFSETQ. This CDR3 region has 17 residues. J was trimmed by 10 bases and V by 1 base; bases with no gene match: 16.

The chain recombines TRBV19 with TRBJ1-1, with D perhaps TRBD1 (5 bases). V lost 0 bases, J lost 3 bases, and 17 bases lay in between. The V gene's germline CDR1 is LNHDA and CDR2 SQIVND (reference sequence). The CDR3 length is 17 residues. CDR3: CASSIDPAGALYTEAFF. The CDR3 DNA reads TGTGCCAGTAGTATAGACCCCGCTGGGGCTCTCTACACTGAAGCTTTCTTT.

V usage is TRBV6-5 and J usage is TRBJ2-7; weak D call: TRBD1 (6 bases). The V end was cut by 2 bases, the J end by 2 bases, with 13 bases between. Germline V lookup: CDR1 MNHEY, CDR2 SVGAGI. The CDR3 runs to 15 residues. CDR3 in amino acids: CASSYRDKAPYEQYF. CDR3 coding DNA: TGTGCCAGCAGTTACCGGGACAAGGCCCCCTACGAGCAGTACTTC.